The rows below give T cell receptor beta chains drawn from one sample of a study of T cell changes during pregnancy in multiple sclerosis. TCRdb's table, derived via immunoSEQ multiplex PCR, lists solely in-frame clones and lacks some. Altogether some 73,000 clones are present, 85% to 95% being singletons, with the ten largest covering 2.8%. The starting material was peripheral blood, obtained in the third trimester of pregnancy. These receptors all come from a female donor in good health, enrolled as a control in a pregnancy study. Each CDR3 is given with its conserved first and last residue. The D gene is left open where the match is weak. Expanded clones are given a class, and other clones once, few, many or no size at all.

>TRBJ2-2|TRBV19|NA|NA
TGTGCCAGTAGCCGATTCCGACAGGCGAACACCGGGGAGCTGTTTTTT
CASSRFRQANTGELFF
>TRBJ2-7|TRBV6-5|NA|NA
TGTGCCAGCAGTTACTCTGGGGGGAGAGGCTACGAGCAGTACTTC
CASSYSGGRGYEQYF
>TRBJ2-1|TRBV4-3|NA|NA
TGCGCCAGCAGCCAAGTAGGGGATTCGAATGAGCAGTTCTTC
CASSQVGDSNEQFF
>TRBJ2-7|TRBV1|NA|NA
TGCACCAGCAGCCAACTCCGGGACAGGGCCTACGAGCAGTACTTC
CTSSQLRDRAYEQYF
>TRBJ1-2|TRBV5-6|once|TRBD1
TGTGCCAGCAGCGCCGGGACAGGGGGCGAGGACTATGGCTACACCTTC
CASSAGTGGEDYGYTF
>TRBJ1-3|TRBV28|once|NA
TGTGCCAGCAGTTTATCCGGGACTGGAAACACCATATATTTT
CASSLSGTGNTIYF
>TRBJ1-1|TRBV19|NA|NA
TGTGCCAGTACCCCTGGGCCAGGGAACACTGAAGCTTTCTTT
CASTPGPGNTEAFF
>TRBJ1-1|TRBV18|NA|TRBD1
TGTGCCAGCTCACCACCCAACTCGGGACAGGGTGGTCATGAAGCTTTCTTT
CASSPPNSGQGGHEAFF
>TRBJ1-2|TRBV5-8|NA|TRBD1
TGTGCCAGCAGCTTGCCGGGACAGTATGGCTACACCTTC
CASSLPGQYGYTF
>TRBJ1-2|TRBV20-1|NA|NA
TGCAGTGCTCACAGGGAATTAGGCTACACCTTC
CSAHRELGYTF
>TRBJ2-7|TRBV27|NA|TRBD2
TGTGCCAGCAGTCTTCTAGCGGGGGACTACGAGCAGTACTTC
CASSLLAGDYEQYF